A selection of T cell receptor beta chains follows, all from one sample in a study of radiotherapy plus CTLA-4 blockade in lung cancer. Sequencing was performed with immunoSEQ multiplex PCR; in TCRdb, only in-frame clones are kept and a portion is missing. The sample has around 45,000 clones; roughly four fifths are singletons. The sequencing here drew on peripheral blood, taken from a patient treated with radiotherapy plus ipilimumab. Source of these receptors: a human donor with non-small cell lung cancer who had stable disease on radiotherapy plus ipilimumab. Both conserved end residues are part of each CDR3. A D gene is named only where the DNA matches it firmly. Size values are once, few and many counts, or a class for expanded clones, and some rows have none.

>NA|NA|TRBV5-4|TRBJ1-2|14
TGTGCCAGCAGCTTGGGTTACCAGGGCTATGGCTACACCTTC
CASSLGYQGYGYTF
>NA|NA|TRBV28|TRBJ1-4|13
TGCGCCAGCAGTTTAGGGCCCGGCGAAAAACTGTTTTTT
CASSLGPGEKLFF
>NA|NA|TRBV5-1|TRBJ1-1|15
TGCGCCAGCAGCCCTCGGATAGGTAGGGACACTGAAGCTTTCTTT
CASSPRIGRDTEAFF
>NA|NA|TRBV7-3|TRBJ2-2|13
TGTGCCAGCAGCTTAGGCAGCACCGGGGAGCTGTTTTTT
CASSLGSTGELFF
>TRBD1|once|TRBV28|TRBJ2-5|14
TGTGCCAGCAGTTTAACAGGGGGCAGCAAGACCCAGTACTTC
CASSLTGGSKTQYF
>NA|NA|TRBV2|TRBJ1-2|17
TGTGCCAGCAGTGAACCTCTGGATGCAACTTCTAACTATGGCTACACCTTC
CASSEPLDATSNYGYTF
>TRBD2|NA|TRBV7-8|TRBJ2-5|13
TGTGCCAGCAGCTTGACTAGCCGAGAGACCCAGTACTTC
CASSLTSRETQYF
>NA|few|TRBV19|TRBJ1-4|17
TGTGCCAGTAGTATTGGGCGCCCGAACAGTTTTAATGAAAAACTGTTTTTT
CASSIGRPNSFNEKLFF
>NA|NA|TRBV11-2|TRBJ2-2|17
TGTGCCAGCAGCCCAAACAGGGTAGGGTCGAACACCGGGGAGCTGTTTTTT
CASSPNRVGSNTGELFF
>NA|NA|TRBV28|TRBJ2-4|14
TGTGCCAGCAGGAAGCGGCTAGCCAAAAACATTCAGTACTTC
CASRKRLAKNIQYF
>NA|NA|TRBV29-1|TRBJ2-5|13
TGCAGCGCTGAGGGGATTGGGCAAGAGACCCAGTACTTC
CSAEGIGQETQYF
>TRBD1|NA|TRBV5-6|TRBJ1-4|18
TGTGCCAGCAGCCAACACCGGGACAGGGGGCTTTCTAATGAAAAACTGTTTTTT
CASSQHRDRGLSNEKLFF
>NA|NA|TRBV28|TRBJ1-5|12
TGTGCCAGCAGTAAGGGGCGGCAGCCCCAGCATTTT
CASSKGRQPQHF
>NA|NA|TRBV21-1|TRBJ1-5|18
TGTGCCAGCAGCAAAGCGCGGGCCGACCGGATTAGCAATCAGCCCCAGCATTTT
CASSKARADRISNQPQHF
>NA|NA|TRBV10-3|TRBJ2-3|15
TGTGCCATCAGTGAGACTGGGATTAGCACAGATACGCAGTATTTT
CAISETGISTDTQYF
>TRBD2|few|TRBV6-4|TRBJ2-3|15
TGTGCCAGCAGTGGACTAGCGGGGAGCACAGATACGCAGTATTTT
CASSGLAGSTDTQYF
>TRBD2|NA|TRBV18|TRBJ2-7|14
TGTGCCAGCTCCCCCGGGGGAGGGTCCCACGAGCAGTACTTC
CASSPGGGSHEQYF
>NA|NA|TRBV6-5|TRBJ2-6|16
TGTGCCAGCAGTTACTCGGTGGACTCTGGGGCCAACGTCCTGACTTTC
CASSYSVDSGANVLTF
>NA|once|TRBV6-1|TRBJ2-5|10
TGTGCCAGCACGGAAGAGACCCAGTACTTC
CASTEETQYF
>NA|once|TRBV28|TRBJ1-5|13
TGTGCCATCCTGGAGAGTGGCAATCAGCCCCAGCATTTT
CAILESGNQPQHF
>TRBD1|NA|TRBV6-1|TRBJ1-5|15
TGTGCCAGCAGTGGGTGGGGACAGGGTATTCAGCCCCAGCATTTT
CASSGWGQGIQPQHF
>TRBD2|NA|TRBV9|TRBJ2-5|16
TGTGCCAGCAGCGGGACTAGCGGGGGGGCCTTCGAGACCCAGTACTTC
CASSGTSGGAFETQYF
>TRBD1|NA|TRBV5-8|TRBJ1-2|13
TGTGCCAGCAGCTTGGGGACAGGGAATGGCTACACCTTC
CASSLGTGNGYTF
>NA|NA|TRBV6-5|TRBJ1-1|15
TGTGCCAGCAGTCTACTATCAGACGGGAACACTGAAGCTTTCTTT
CASSLLSDGNTEAFF
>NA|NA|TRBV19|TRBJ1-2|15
TGTGCCAGTAGTATAGCCCAGGGGTTCGACTATGGCTACACCTTC
CASSIAQGFDYGYTF
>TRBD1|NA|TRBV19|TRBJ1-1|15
TGTGCCAGTAGTATAGACCCTTCCCGACAGGGGGAAGCTTTCTTT
CASSIDPSRQGEAFF
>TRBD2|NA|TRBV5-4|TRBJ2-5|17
TGTGCCAGCAGCTTGGATCCTAGCGGGGGGCGGAAAGAGACCCAGTACTTC
CASSLDPSGGRKETQYF
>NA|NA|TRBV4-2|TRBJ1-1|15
TGTGCCAGCAGCCAATTGGGTCGGATGAACACTGAAGCTTTCTTT
CASSQLGRMNTEAFF
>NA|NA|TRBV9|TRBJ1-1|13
TGTGCCAGCAGCGTAGATGGAGGGGCTGAAGCTTTCTTT
CASSVDGGAEAFF
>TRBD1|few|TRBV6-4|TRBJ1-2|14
TGTGCCAACCACATCGGGACAGGGAGTAGGGGCTACACCTTC
CANHIGTGSRGYTF
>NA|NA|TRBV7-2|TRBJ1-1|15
TGTGCCAGCAGCTTCTTGTTCGGGGGAATGGGTGAAGCTTTCTTT
CASSFLFGGMGEAFF
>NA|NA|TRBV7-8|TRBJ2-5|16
TGTGCCAGCAGCCAGGCGCACCCGGGACGCCAAGAGACCCAGTACTTC
CASSQAHPGRQETQYF
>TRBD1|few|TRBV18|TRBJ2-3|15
TGTGCCAGCTCACCGAGACAGGGGGCCGCAGATACGCAGTATTTT
CASSPRQGAADTQYF
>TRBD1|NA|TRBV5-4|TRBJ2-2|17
TGTGCCAGCAGCTTACTCCGGACAGGGATTAACACCGGGGAGCTGTTTTTT
CASSLLRTGINTGELFF
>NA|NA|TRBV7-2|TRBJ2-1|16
TGTGCCAGCAGCCGAGATGGCGGTATTATTTACAATGAGCAGTTCTTC
CASSRDGGIIYNEQFF
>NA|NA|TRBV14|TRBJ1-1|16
TGTGCCAGCAGCCAAGATTTCGGGACAAGGAACACTGAAGCTTTCTTT
CASSQDFGTRNTEAFF